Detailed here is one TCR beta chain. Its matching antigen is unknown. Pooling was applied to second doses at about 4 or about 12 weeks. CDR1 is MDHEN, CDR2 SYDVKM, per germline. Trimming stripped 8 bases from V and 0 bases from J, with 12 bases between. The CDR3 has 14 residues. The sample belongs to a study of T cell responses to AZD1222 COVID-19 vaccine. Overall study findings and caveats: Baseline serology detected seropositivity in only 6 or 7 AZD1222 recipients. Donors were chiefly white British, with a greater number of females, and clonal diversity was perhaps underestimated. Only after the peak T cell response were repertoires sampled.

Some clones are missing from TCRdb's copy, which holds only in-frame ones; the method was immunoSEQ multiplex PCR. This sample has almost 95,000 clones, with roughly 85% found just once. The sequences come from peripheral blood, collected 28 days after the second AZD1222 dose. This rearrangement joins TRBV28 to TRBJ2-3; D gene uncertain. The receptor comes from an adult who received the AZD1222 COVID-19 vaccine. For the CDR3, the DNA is TGTGCCAGCGTAGGTCTCGCGAGCACAGATACGCAGTATTTT. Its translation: CASVGLASTDTQYF.